This TCR beta chain stems from a study of vaccination effects on CD4 cells after COVID-19. Study-wide background: Sampling occurred a median 72 days post second dose, range 14 to 241. Study-wide results and caveats: Healthy vaccinees had only 1 of 255 vaccine-induced clones cross-react with common cold coronaviruses.

Clones were read by immunoSEQ multiplex PCR, and TCRdb kept only the in-frame ones, dropping some. The sample includes about 46,000 clones, about four fifths of them seen just once. Expansion with viral peptide pools was applied to antigen-specific CD4+ T cells by the ViraFEST assay prior to sequencing. Following 10 days of culture, CD4+ T cells were isolated. Vaccination of participants consisted of two doses of either the BNT162b2 or mRNA-1273 vaccine. Half-medium exchanges with IL-2 medium took place on days 3 and 7. This CDR3 comprises 19 residues. The germline V gene has CDR1 MNHEY and CDR2 SMNVEV (reference sequence). The V end lost 2 bases, the J end lost 0 bases, and 17 bases lay between the germline ends. As concerns this clone: The target antigen is unknown.

The sample here was CD4+ T cells from PBMCs cultured with HCoV-OC43 spike peptides, taken after COVID-19 vaccination. The subset is: HCoV-OC43 spike overlapping peptide pool stimulation. The rearrangement joins TRBV27 to TRBJ2-6; D remains ambiguous. The clonotype was recovered from a human donor who received a COVID-19 vaccine. CDR3 loop: CASSLKSVQLISGANVLTF. The CDR3 coding sequence is TGTGCCAGCAGTTTAAAGTCGGTCCAGCTAATCTCTGGGGCCAACGTCCTGACTTTC.